These 5 T cell receptor beta chains share one sample of origin, sequenced in a study of CD8+ T cells in alopecia areata. Isolated RNA was reverse transcribed into cDNA used as the sequencing template. Using immunoSEQ multiplex PCR, the repertoire was profiled, and TCRdb retains in-frame clones only, with some absent. The sample lists about 150,000 clones; 87% were seen once. The material was CD8+ T cells sorted from blood, obtained at week 0. These TCRs come from a human donor with alopecia areata.

The J gene is TRBJ2-7, the V gene TRBV9, with D unclear. CDR1 and CDR2 (germline): SGDLS, YYNGEE. This CDR3 is built from 14 residues. V was clipped by 4 bases and J by 1 base, with 12 bases between them. CDR3 region: CASSPGATSYEQYF. The CDR3 DNA sequence: TGTGCCAGCAGCCCCGGAGCGACGTCCTACGAGCAGTACTTC.

The chain combines TRBV6-5 with TRBJ2-2; D is uncertain. In germline, CDR1 is MNHEY, CDR2 SVGAGI. Trimming removed 7 bases at V and 7 bases at J, with 10 bases between. The CDR3 sequence is 12 residues long. CDR3 in DNA: TGTGCCAGCAAAACAGATAGCGGGGAGCTGTTTTTT. Translating it yields CASKTDSGELFF.

The chain is built from TRBV2 and TRBJ1-2; D is unresolved. CDR1 is SNHLY and CDR2 is FYNNEI in the germline V gene. The CDR3 loop spans 12 amino acids. Trimming removed 6 bases at V and 5 bases at J, with 10 bases between. CDR3 sequence reads: CASRDGIYGYTF. CDR3 DNA: TGTGCCAGCAGGGACGGAATATATGGCTACACCTTC.

The CDR3 protein is CSVDSPGGDEQFF. CDR3 in DNA: TGCAGCGTTGATTCCCCAGGGGGCGATGAGCAGTTCTTC. The chain combines TRBV29-1 with TRBJ2-1; 8 bases agree with TRBD1. Looked up from germline, CDR1 is SQVTM and CDR2 is ANQGSEA. The CDR3 is 13 residues long. The J segment lost 8 bases and the V segment lost 3 bases, leaving 6 bases of the junction unmatched.

The CDR3 reads CASSLLGLTDTQYF. CDR3 nucleotide sequence: TGTGCCAGCAGTTTGCTTGGATTGACAGATACGCAGTATTTT. The V gene is TRBV27, the J gene TRBJ2-3; D gene ambiguous. Germline V CDR1 and CDR2: MNHEY, SMNVEV (reference sequence). The CDR3 consists of 14 residues. V was pared by 3 bases and J by 3 bases, with 10 bases between.